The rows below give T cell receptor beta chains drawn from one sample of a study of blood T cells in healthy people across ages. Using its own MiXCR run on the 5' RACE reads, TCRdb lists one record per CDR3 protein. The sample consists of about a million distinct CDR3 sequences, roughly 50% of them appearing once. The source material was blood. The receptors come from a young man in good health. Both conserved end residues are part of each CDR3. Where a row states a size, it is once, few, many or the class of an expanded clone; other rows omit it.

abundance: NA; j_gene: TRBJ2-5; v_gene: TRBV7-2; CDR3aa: CASSLAIAGGRETQYF
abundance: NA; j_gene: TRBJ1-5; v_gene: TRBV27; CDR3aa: CASSWTGDQPQHF
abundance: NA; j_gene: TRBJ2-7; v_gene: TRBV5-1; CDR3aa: CASSLSSLNYEQYF
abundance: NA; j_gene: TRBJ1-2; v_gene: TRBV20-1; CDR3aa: CSASSLRDYGYTF
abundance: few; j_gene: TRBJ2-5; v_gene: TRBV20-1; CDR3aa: CSASGLIDETQYF
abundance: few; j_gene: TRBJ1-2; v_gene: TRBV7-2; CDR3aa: CASRPGVYGYTF
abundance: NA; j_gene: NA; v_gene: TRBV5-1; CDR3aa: CASSLPEGRETQYF
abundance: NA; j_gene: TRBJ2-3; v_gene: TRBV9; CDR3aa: CASSVGFPPTDTQYF
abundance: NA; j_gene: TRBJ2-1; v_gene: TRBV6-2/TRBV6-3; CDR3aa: CASRLAGVNLNEQFF
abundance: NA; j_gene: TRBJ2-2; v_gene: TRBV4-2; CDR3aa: CASSQDYGTLTGELFF
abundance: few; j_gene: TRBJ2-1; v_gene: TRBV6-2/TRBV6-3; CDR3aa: CASSYSDRGVSEQFF
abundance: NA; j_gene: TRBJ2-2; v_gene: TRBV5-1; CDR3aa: CASSRGVSGLNTGELFF
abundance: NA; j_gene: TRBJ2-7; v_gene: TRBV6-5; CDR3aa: CASSYRGRTYEQYF